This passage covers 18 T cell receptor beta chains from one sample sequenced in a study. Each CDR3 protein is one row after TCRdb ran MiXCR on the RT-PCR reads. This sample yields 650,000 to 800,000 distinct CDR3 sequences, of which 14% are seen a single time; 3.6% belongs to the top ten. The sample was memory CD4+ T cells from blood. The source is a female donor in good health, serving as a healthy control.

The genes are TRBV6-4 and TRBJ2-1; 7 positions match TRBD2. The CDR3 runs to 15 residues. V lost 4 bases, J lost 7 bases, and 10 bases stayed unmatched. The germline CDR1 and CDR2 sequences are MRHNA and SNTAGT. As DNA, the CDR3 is TGTGCCAGCAGTGCCCTGGCTGCGGGAGCGAATGAGCAGTTCTTC. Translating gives CASSALAAGANEQFF.

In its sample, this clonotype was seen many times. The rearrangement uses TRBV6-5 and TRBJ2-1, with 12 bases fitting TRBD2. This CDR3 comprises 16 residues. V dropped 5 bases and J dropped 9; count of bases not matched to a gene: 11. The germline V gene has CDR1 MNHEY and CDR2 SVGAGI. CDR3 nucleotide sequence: TGTGCCAGCAGTCGGCTAGCGGGAGGGCCATCCCGTGAGCAGTTCTTC. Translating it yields CASSRLAGGPSREQFF.

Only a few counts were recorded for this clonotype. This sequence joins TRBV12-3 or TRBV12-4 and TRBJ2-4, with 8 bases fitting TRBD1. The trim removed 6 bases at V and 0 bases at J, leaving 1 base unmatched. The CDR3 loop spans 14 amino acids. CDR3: CASRTGGAKNIQYF. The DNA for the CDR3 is TGTGCCAGCAGAACAGGGGGAGCCAAAAACATTCAGTACTTC.

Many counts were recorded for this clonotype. The CDR3 DNA follows: TGTGCCAGCAGCCCTCGGGGGGAGGGTGGCGTAGAGACCCAGTACTTC. This gives the protein CASSPRGEGGVETQYF. The chain uses TRBV9 and TRBJ2-5; 7 nucleotides line up with TRBD2. Germline V gene sequence: CDR1 SGDLS, CDR2 YYNGEE. CDR3 length: 16 amino acids. V trimming: 4 bases; J trimming: 4 bases; junction bases outside the gene matches: 13.

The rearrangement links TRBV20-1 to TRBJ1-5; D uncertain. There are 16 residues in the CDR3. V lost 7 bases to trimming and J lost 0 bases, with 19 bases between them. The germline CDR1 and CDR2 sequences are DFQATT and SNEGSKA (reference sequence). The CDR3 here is CSVPPRPIYSNQPQHF. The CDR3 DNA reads TGCAGTGTCCCACCGAGGCCCATTTATAGCAATCAGCCCCAGCATTTT.

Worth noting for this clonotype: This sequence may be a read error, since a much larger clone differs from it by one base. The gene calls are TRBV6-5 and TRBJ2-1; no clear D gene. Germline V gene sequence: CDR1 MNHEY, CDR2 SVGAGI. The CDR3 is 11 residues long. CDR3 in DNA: TGTGCCAACAGTCAGGACAATGAGCAGTTCTTC. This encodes CANSQDNEQFF.

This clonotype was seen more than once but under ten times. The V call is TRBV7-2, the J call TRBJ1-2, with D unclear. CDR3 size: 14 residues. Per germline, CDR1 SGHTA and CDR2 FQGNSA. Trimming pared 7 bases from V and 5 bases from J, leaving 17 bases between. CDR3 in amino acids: CASTDAGREYGYTF. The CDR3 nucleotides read TGTGCCAGCACCGATGCGGGGAGGGAGTATGGCTACACCTTC.

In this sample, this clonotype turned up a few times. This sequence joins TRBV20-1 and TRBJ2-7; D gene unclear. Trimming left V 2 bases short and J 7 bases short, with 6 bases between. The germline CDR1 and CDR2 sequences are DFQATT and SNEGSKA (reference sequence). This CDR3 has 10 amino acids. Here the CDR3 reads CSARRVEQYF. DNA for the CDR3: TGCAGTGCTAGAAGGGTGGAGCAGTACTTC.

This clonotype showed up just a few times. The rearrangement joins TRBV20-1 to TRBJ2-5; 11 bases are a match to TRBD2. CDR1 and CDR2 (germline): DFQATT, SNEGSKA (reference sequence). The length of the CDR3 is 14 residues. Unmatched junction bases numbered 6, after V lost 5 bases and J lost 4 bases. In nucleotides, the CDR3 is TGCAGTGCTTTAGCGGGAGGGTATAGAGAGACCCAGTACTTC. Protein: CSALAGGYRETQYF.

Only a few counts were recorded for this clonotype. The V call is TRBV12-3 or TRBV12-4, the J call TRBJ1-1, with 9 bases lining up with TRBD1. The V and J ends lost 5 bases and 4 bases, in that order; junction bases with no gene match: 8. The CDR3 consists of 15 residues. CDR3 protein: CASSPGQGLSTEAFF. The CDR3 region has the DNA TGTGCCAGCAGTCCGGGACAGGGTCTTTCCACTGAAGCTTTCTTT.

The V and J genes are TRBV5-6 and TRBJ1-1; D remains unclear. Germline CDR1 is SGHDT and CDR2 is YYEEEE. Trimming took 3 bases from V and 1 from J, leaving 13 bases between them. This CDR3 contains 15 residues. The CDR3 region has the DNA TGTGCCAGCAGCTCCGACCCGACAACGAACACTGAAGCTTTCTTT. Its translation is CASSSDPTTNTEAFF.

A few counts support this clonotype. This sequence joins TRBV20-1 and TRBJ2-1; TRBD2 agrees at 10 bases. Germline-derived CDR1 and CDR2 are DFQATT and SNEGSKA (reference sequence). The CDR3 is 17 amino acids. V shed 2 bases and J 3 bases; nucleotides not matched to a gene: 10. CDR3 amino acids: CSARPSGSRRSYNEQFF. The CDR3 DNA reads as TGCAGTGCTAGACCTAGCGGGAGCAGGCGGAGCTACAATGAGCAGTTCTTC.

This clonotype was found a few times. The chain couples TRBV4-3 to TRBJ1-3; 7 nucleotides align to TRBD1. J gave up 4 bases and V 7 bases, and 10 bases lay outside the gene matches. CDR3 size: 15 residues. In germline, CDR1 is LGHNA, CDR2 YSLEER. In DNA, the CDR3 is TGCGCCAGCACCTTAGGAGCAGGGGGAGGAAACACCATATATTTT. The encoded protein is CASTLGAGGGNTIYF.

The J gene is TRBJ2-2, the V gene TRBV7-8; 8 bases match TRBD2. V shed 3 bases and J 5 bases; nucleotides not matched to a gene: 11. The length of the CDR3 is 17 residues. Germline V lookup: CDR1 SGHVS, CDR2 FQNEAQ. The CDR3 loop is CASSFGGSSGITGELFF. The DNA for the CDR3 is TGTGCCAGCAGCTTCGGGGGTAGTAGCGGGATAACCGGGGAGCTGTTTTTT.

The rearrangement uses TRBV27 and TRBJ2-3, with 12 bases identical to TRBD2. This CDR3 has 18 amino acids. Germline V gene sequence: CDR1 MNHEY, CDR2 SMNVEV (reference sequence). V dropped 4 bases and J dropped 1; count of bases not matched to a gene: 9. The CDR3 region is CASSSHTRLAGGTDTQYF. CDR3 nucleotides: TGTGCCAGCAGTTCACACACCCGACTAGCGGGAGGCACAGATACGCAGTATTTT.

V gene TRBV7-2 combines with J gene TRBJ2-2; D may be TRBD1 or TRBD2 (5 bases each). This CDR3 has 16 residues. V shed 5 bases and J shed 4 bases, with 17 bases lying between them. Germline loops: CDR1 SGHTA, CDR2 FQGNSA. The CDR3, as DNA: TGTGCCAGCAGCCCTCCCGGGGCAGGTCCCACCGGGGAGCTGTTTTTT. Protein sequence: CASSPPGAGPTGELFF.

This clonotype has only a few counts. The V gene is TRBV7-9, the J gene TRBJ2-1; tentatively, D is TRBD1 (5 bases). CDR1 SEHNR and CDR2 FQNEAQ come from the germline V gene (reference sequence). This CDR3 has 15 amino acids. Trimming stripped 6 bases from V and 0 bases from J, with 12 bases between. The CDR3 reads CASSYQGSSYNEQFF. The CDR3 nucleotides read TGTGCCAGCAGTTATCAGGGCAGCTCCTACAATGAGCAGTTCTTC. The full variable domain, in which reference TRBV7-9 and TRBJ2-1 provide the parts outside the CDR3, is DTGVSQNPRHKITKRGQNVTFRCDPISEHNRLYWYRQTLGQGPEFLTYFQNEAQLEKSRLLSDRFSAERPKGSFSTLEIQRTEQGDSAMYLCASSYQGSSYNEQFFGPGTRLTVL.

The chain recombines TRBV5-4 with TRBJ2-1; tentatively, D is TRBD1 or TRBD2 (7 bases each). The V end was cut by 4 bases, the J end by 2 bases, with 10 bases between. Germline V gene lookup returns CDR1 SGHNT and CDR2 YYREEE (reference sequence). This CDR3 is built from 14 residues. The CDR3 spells CASSQGGAYNEQFF. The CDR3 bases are TGTGCCAGCAGCCAGGGGGGGGCCTACAATGAGCAGTTCTTC.